One and the same sample provided the 9 T cell receptor beta chains below, sequenced in a study of T cells in Graves' hyperthyroidism and ophthalmopathy. The investigators amplified TCR beta CDR3 regions from RNA transcripts. HTBI primers were the set used in a first-round RT-PCR of the TCR CDR3. TCRdb recomputed calls from the multiplex PCR reads with MiXCR, one row per CDR3 protein. The table includes approximately 590,000 distinct CDR3 sequences, 15% to 18% detected once. Input material: blood. The receptors stem from a woman under 40 with Graves' hyperthyroidism.

The chain joins TRBV20-1 to TRBJ2-3; 7 bases are a match to TRBD2. The V segment lost 1 base and the J segment 8 bases; nucleotides outside the gene matches: 12. The CDR3 length is 15 residues. CDR1 and CDR2 from the germline V gene are DFQATT and SNEGSKA (reference sequence). The CDR3 DNA reads as TGCAGTGCTAGAGCCCCGGGGGGAACCCCAGGTACGCAGTATTTT. It is translated as CSARAPGGTPGTQYF.

This clonotype has a handful of counts. The J gene is TRBJ1-6, the V gene TRBV5-5; no definite D call. Germline V CDR1 and CDR2: SGHKS, YYEKEE (reference sequence). The CDR3 is 15 residues long. V was trimmed by 0 bases and J by 13 bases, leaving 17 bases between them. The CDR3 protein is CASSLVRQPNRPLHF. In DNA, the CDR3 is TGTGCCAGCAGCTTGGTACGGCAGCCCAATAGGCCCCTCCACTTT. The full variable domain, its missing parts supplied by reference TRBV5-5 and TRBJ1-6, is DAGVTQSPTHLIKTRGQQVTLRCSPISGHKSVSWYQQVLGQGPQFIFQYYEKEERGRGNFPDRFSARQFPNYSSELNVNALLLGDSALYLCASSLVRQPNRPLHFGNGTRLTVT.

J is TRBJ1-1 and V is TRBV20-1; D may be TRBD1 (6 bases). V lost 7 bases to trimming and J lost 0 bases, with 15 bases between them. The CDR3 is 14 residues long. Germline V gene sequence: CDR1 DFQATT, CDR2 SNEGSKA (reference sequence). Here the CDR3 DNA reads TGCAGTGGTACGATCACAGGGTTGAACACTGAAGCTTTCTTT. The encoded protein is CSGTITGLNTEAFF.

This clonotype was observed a handful of times. V is TRBV6-8 and J is TRBJ1-2; D remains ambiguous. The CDR3 has 15 residues. The V end lost 0 bases, the J end lost 6 bases, and 14 bases lay between the germline ends. The V gene's germline CDR1 is MNHGY and CDR2 SAAAGT. The CDR3 loop is CASSYSERALDGYTF. CDR3 nucleotide sequence: TGTGCCAGCAGTTACTCAGAACGGGCCCTGGATGGCTACACCTTC.

This clonotype was recorded at least ten times. This chain connects TRBV15 to TRBJ2-7; 7 bases are a match to TRBD2. The CDR3 has 14 residues. V dropped 1 base and J dropped 3; count of bases not matched to a gene: 3. Germline V gene data show CDR1 as LNHNV and CDR2 as YYDKDF (reference sequence). The CDR3 region has the DNA TGTGCCACCAGCAGAGCGGGAGGATACTACGAGCAGTACTTC. As protein: CATSRAGGYYEQYF. Filled out from reference TRBV15 and TRBJ2-7, the complete variable domain reads DAMVIQNPRYQVTQFGKPVTLSCSQTLNHNVMYWYQQKSSQAPKLLFHYYDKDFNNEADTPDNFQSRRPNTSFCFLDIRSPGLGDTAMYLCATSRAGGYYEQYFGPGTRLTVT.

This clonotype showed up many times. The gene calls are TRBV5-1 and TRBJ2-4; D possibly corresponds to TRBD2 (5 bases). V was clipped by 7 bases and J by 8 bases, with 13 bases between them. Germline-derived CDR1 and CDR2 are SGHRS and YFSETQ. The length of the CDR3 is 12 residues. The CDR3 loop is CASGIGGDIQYF. The CDR3, as DNA: TGCGCCAGCGGTATTGGAGGAGACATTCAGTACTTC.

This clonotype has more than one count but fewer than ten. This sequence joins TRBV27 and TRBJ1-1; 8 bases align to TRBD1. The junction had 0 bases not matched to a gene; V was cut back by 6 bases and J by 6 bases. Per the germline V gene, CDR1 is MNHEY and CDR2 is SMNVEV (reference sequence). The CDR3 is 11 amino acids. The CDR3 region has the DNA TGTGCCAGCAGACAGGGGGCTGAAGCTTTCTTT. This gives the protein CASRQGAEAFF.

This clonotype was detected many times. This chain links TRBV19 with TRBJ2-1, with D possibly matching TRBD2 (5 bases). Per germline, CDR1 LNHDA and CDR2 SQIVND (reference sequence). V lost 7 bases to trimming and J lost 6 bases, with 22 bases between them. CDR3 length equals 16 residues. Written as DNA, the CDR3 is TGTGCCAGTACTCAGGCCGGGATGGTAGCTAGCAATGAGCAGTTCTTC. Its translation: CASTQAGMVASNEQFF.

The chain carries TRBV18 and TRBJ2-2; D perhaps matches TRBD1 (6 bases). Trimming cost V 1 base and J 5 bases, with 11 bases left between them. The CDR3 length is 15 residues. The V gene's germline CDR1 is KGHSH and CDR2 LQKENI. CDR3 amino acids: CASSPLGGTTGELFF. The CDR3 bases are TGTGCCAGCTCACCACTAGGGGGAACGACCGGGGAGCTGTTTTTT. Using reference TRBV18 and TRBJ2-2 for the parts outside the CDR3, the full variable domain is NAGVMQNPRHLVRRRGQEARLRCSPMKGHSHVYWYRQLPEEGLKFMVYLQKENIIDESGMPKERFSAEFPKEGPSILRIQQVVRGDSAAYFCASSPLGGTTGELFFGEGSRLTVL.